These 9 T cell receptor beta chains came from one sample sequenced in a study of prognosis after radiotherapy for stage I lung cancer. Genomic DNA was the source, and TCR beta CDR3 was amplified from it by two-round multiplex PCR. It was primers specific to each TRBV and TRBJ gene that first-round PCR used. TCRdb reprocessed the multiplex PCR reads with MiXCR, giving one entry per CDR3 protein. The sample has 38,000 or so distinct CDR3 sequences, around 24% seen once; the top ten hold 20% to 30%. The sequencing used PBMCs, collected before or after stereotactic body radiation therapy (not recorded which). The origin of the receptors is a donor over 45 with non-small cell lung cancer.

The chain is built from TRBV6-1 and TRBJ2-7, with 15 nucleotides matching TRBD2. The CDR3 is 17 residues long. V was pared by 6 bases and J by 6 bases, with 12 bases of the junction left unmatched. In germline, CDR1 is MNHNS, CDR2 SASEGT. The CDR3 region is CASSLTGLAGGDSEQYF. In DNA form, the CDR3 reads TGTGCCAGCAGCCTTACCGGACTAGCGGGAGGGGACAGCGAGCAGTACTTC.

This clonotype was observed many times. V is TRBV7-2 and J is TRBJ2-2; 7 nucleotides align to TRBD2. With 4 bases clipped from V and 5 bases from J, the junction kept 10 bases outside the gene matches. The CDR3 length is 16 residues. Germline CDR1 SGHTA, CDR2 FQGNSA. The CDR3 region is CASSSKGGSWTGELFF. For the CDR3, the DNA is TGTGCCAGCAGCTCCAAGGGCGGGAGTTGGACCGGGGAGCTGTTTTTT.

This clonotype showed up many times. CDR3 region: CASSRTANYGYTF. The CDR3 nucleotides read TGTGCCAGCAGTAGGACAGCGAACTATGGCTACACCTTC. V usage is TRBV12-3 or TRBV12-4 and J usage is TRBJ1-2, with D perhaps matching TRBD1 (6 bases). This CDR3 comprises 13 residues. V lost 5 bases and J lost 2, with 9 bases in between.

Many counts were recorded for this clonotype. This chain uses TRBV6-1 with TRBJ2-2; D is perhaps TRBD2 (5 bases). CDR1 is MNHNS, CDR2 SASEGT, per germline. The CDR3 extends over 21 amino acids. V lost 5 bases, J lost 6 bases, and 34 bases lay in between. CDR3 loop: CASSLRSEQRRPGGFPGELFF. DNA of the CDR3: TGTGCCAGCAGTCTCAGGAGCGAGCAGAGGAGGCCAGGAGGTTTTCCCGGGGAGCTGTTTTTT.

With respect to this clonotype: A clone one base away is much larger, so this may be a read error. V and J are TRBV28 and TRBJ1-4; D gene ambiguous. V lost 8 bases, J lost 16 bases, and 17 bases lay in between. Looked up from germline, CDR1 is MDHEN and CDR2 is SYDVKM. This CDR3 is 11 amino acids long. CDR3 coding DNA: TGTGCCAGCCCCGGACCCTCGAGGGCGTTTTTT. Residues: CASPGPSRAFF.

This clonotype was observed many times. This rearrangement joins TRBV9 to TRBJ2-3, with TRBD2 identical over 7 bases. The CDR3 has 15 amino acids. J gave up 6 bases and V 4 bases, and 11 bases lay outside the gene matches. Per the germline V gene, CDR1 is SGDLS and CDR2 is YYNGEE. Written as DNA, the CDR3 is TGTGCCAGCAGCTTGCGGGGGTTTGGATCGGATACGCAGTATTTT. This translates into CASSLRGFGSDTQYF.

A remark on this clonotype: A far larger clone is one base from this, pointing to a likely read error. The rearrangement links TRBV2 to TRBJ2-7; maybe TRBD1 (6 bases). Germline V gene data show CDR1 as SNHLY and CDR2 as FYNNEI. There are 16 residues in the CDR3. The V end lost 2 bases, the J end lost 7 bases, and 21 bases lay between the germline ends. The CDR3 here is CASSEPAGVGYNEQYF. Here the CDR3 DNA reads TGTGCCAGCAGTGAACCCGCAGGGGTTGGCTACAATGAGCAGTACTTC. Complete variable domain (other parts from reference TRBV2 and TRBJ2-7): EPEVTQTPSHQVTQMGQEVILRCVPISNHLYFYWYRQILGQKVEFLVSFYNNEISEKSEIFDDQFSVERPDGSNFTLKIRSTKLEDSAMYFCASSEPAGVGYNEQYFGPGTRLTVT.

In this sample, this clonotype turned up many times. V and J are TRBV9 and TRBJ2-1; D remains unclear. Germline-derived CDR1 and CDR2 are SGDLS and YYNGEE. The CDR3 contains 13 residues. The ends were cut back, 1 base at V and 10 bases at J, with 12 bases in the middle. For the CDR3, the DNA is TGTGCCAGCAGCGTAACCTTTACGGAAGAGCAGTTCTTC. It is translated as CASSVTFTEEQFF.

The chain links TRBV4-1 to TRBJ2-1, with 7 bases aligning to TRBD2. Germline assignment: CDR1 MGHRA and CDR2 YSYEKL. The CDR3 is 13 residues long. With V trimmed by 8 bases and J by 4 bases, 5 bases remained unmatched. CDR3 in DNA: TGCGCCAGCTCCCGGGACTATTACAATGAGCAGTTCTTC. Translating it yields CASSRDYYNEQFF.